This T cell receptor beta chain is drawn from a study of blood T cell repertoires in COVID-19. Authors' analysis steps: Scientists estimated how many nucleated cells there were by amplifying reference gene primers. Sequencing used immunoSEQ multiplex PCR; TCRdb keeps in-frame clones, though not all of them. For V, J and clone size, that table is used; D and trimming come from the DNA. This table holds 75,000 to 95,000 clones, about 70% found once. The germline V gene encodes CDR1 LNHDA and CDR2 SQIVND (reference sequence). Trimming cost V 4 bases and J 2 bases; bases outside gene matches: 5. The CDR3 is made up of 15 amino acids.

The TCR sequence derives from a woman aged 55-69 years in a cohort sampled during active or convalescent COVID-19. J is TRBJ2-7 and V is TRBV19; 10 positions agree with TRBD1. Sequenced material: peripheral blood. The CDR3 nucleotides read TGTGCCAGTAGTAACGACAGGGGGCCCCCCTACGAGCAGTACTTC. Residues: CASSNDRGPPYEQYF.